This T cell receptor beta chain appears in the sequencing data of a study of blood T cells in healthy people across ages. This clonotype showed up many times. Antigen: not known. The study's findings and limits: In long-lived donors, naive CD4+ cell counts and diversity exceeded those of aged donors. Estimates drawn from one million T cells were deemed to understate diversity.

A second PCR of roughly 7 to 11 cycles used a sample-barcoded 5' primer and a J-beta primer mix. TCRdb re-called the 5' RACE reads through MiXCR, storing one row per CDR3 protein. Here the sample spans roughly 640,000 distinct CDR3 sequences, roughly 31% being singletons. The length of the CDR3 is 15 residues. Trimming took 4 bases from V and 7 from J, leaving 22 bases between them. Germline CDR1 GTSNPN, CDR2 SVGIG (reference sequence). The V gene is TRBV30, the J gene TRBJ1-2; D gene uncertain. The sequencing sample was made of blood. The receptor was derived from a woman over 75 in good health. CDR3 residues: CAWTAAVAGWGGYTF. In DNA form, the CDR3 reads TGTGCCTGGACCGCGGCCGTCGCGGGTTGGGGTGGCTACACCTTC.